The subject of this entry is one TCR beta chain. What it binds is not known. Healthy bone marrow donors made up the donor group. These data are taken from a study of cytomegalovirus exposure and HLA in healthy donors. Whole-study results and caveats: Using the classifier, cytomegalovirus status was reportedly diagnosed with high specificity and sensitivity.

The study ran its PCR with 60 Vbeta and 13 Jbeta primers. Produced via immunoSEQ multiplex PCR; TCRdb's table is partial and in-frame only. This sample carries some 84,000 clones, with approximately 0.63% going to the ten biggest clones. Germline assignment: CDR1 SEHNR and CDR2 FQNEAQ (reference sequence). The CDR3 spans 16 residues. V lost 5 bases and J lost 1; bases outside the gene matches: 6. The origin of this receptor is a man over 45 in good health and CMV-seronegative. Sequencing input: PBMCs. V and J are TRBV7-9 and TRBJ1-2, with 11 bases lining up with TRBD1. CDR3 DNA: TGTGCCAGCAGCCCACTGGACAGGGGGCTTAACTATGGCTACACCTTC. It codes for CASSPLDRGLNYGYTF.